This T cell receptor beta chain was observed in a study of tissue T cells after allogeneic stem cell transplantation. Time point noted: mouse harvest day 7 after allogeneic transplant. Tail vein injection delivered 10^7 T-cell-depleted bone marrow cells and 10^6 splenic CD5+ T cells. Here immunoSEQ multiplex PCR was the method, and the copy in TCRdb shows in-frame clones only, minus some. The sample includes over a thousand clones, roughly 54% seen only once; the top ten take around an eighth. About this clone itself: Here the gene names and germline are mouse. The read stops 1 residue short of the end of the CDR3; the missing end is completed from the germline J gene.

The V gene's germline CDR1 is KGHPV and CDR2 FQNQEV (reference sequence). There are 14 residues in the CDR3. With 0 bases removed from V and 4 bases from J, the gap between germline ends came to 4 bases. This rearrangement joins TRBV26 to TRBJ1-6; no firm D call. TRBJ1-6 is identified as an open reading frame with a role that is uncertain. Sequenced: liver tissue. The sequence was obtained from a female BALB/c mouse given C57BL/6 T cells with graft-versus-host disease after an allogeneic hematopoietic cell transplant. The CDR3 is CASSLSQYNSPLYF. CDR3 DNA, as far as it was read: TGTGCCAGCAGTCTGTCGCAATATAATTCGCCCCTCTAC.